This TCR beta chain is drawn from a study of T cells after yellow fever vaccination. Looking at the study overall: Fractions containing few cells were prepared with SMART-Seq v4 Ultra Low Input. Study-wide results and limits: The booster response re-showed most primary clones: around 95% CD4, 88% CD8.

Via MiXCR, TCRdb re-called the 5' RACE reads, giving one row per CDR3 protein. This table has 400,000 or so distinct CDR3 sequences, 6.2% appearing once. This clonotype has only a few counts. As yet, its antigen is unknown. This material consisted of PBMCs, taken 5 days after the yellow fever booster vaccination. This receptor was identified in a man aged 25 to 45 who received the YFV17D yellow fever vaccine.

CDR3 nucleotide sequence: TGCAGTGCTAGAGATCTCAGGACTAGCGGGAGGCTGAACACCGGGGAGCTGTTTTTT. It translates to CSARDLRTSGRLNTGELFF. The J gene is TRBJ2-2, the V gene TRBV20-1; 14 bases fit TRBD2. This CDR3 region has 19 residues. The V gene end was trimmed by 0 bases and the J gene end by 1 base; junction bases not matched to a gene: 7. Germline CDR1 and CDR2: DFQATT and SNEGSKA (reference sequence).